This T cell receptor (beta chain) was identified in a study of T cells in Graves' hyperthyroidism and ophthalmopathy. Study conclusions and caveats: A model of 13 V-J features distinguished ophthalmopathy from stable hyperthyroidism.

CDR3 length: 13 residues. Trimming took 9 bases from V and 1 from J, leaving 12 bases between them. Germline CDR1 reads LNHDA; CDR2 reads SQIVND (reference sequence). In this sample, this clonotype turned up many times. The target antigen is unknown. RNA transcripts were the template for amplifying TCR beta CDR3 regions. When the TCR CDR3 underwent first-round RT-PCR, the HTBI primer set was used. TCRdb ran MiXCR on the multiplex PCR reads and lists one entry per CDR3 protein. The sample has some 490,000 distinct CDR3 sequences, 20% to 25% seen once. Uncontrolled infection, other autoimmune disease, pregnancy or lactation excluded patients.

The clonotype was recovered from a woman in her 70s with Graves' ophthalmopathy. This chain links TRBV19 with TRBJ1-1; possible D gene TRBD1, 5 bases. The sample comprised blood. CDR3 in amino acids: CASSPGTNTEAFF. CDR3 sequence (DNA): TGTGCCAGCTCCCCCGGGACGAACACTGAAGCTTTCTTT.